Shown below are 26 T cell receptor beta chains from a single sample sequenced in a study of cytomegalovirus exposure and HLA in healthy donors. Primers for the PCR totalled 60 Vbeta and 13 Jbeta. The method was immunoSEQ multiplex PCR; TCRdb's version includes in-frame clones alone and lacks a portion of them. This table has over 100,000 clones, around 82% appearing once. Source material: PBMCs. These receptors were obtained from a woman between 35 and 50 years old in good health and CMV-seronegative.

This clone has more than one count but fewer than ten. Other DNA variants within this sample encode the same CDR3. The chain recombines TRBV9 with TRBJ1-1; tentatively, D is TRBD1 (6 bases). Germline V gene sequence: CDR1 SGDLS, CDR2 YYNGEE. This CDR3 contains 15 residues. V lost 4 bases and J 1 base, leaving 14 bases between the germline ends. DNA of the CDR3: TGTGCCAGCAGCCCTACGACAGGTCGGAACACTGAAGCTTTCTTT. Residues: CASSPTTGRNTEAFF. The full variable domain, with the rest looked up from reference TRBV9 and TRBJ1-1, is DSGVTQTPKHLITATGQRVTLRCSPRSGDLSVYWYQQSLDQGLQFLIQYYNGEERAKGNILERFSAQQFPDLHSELNLSSLELGDSALYFCASSPTTGRNTEAFFGQGTRLTVV.

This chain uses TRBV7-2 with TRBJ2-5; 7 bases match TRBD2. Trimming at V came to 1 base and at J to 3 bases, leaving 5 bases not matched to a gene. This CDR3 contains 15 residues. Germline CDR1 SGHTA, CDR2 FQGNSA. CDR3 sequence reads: CASSLGEGVKETQYF. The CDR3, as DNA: TGTGCCAGCAGCTTAGGGGAGGGTGTTAAAGAGACCCAGTACTTC.

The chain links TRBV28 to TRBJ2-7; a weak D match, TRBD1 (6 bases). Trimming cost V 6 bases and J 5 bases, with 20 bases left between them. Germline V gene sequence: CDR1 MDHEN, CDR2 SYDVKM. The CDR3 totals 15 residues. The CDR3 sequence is CASRQTGYSVHEQYF. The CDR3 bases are TGTGCCAGCAGACAGACAGGTTATTCGGTCCACGAGCAGTACTTC.

Here the CDR3 reads CSVDGQDEKLFF. In DNA, the CDR3 is TGCAGCGTTGATGGACAGGATGAAAAACTGTTTTTT. V is TRBV29-1 and J is TRBJ1-4; 7 bases are a match to TRBD1. Trimming at V came to 3 bases and at J to 6 bases, leaving 1 base not matched to a gene. Germline V gene sequence: CDR1 SQVTM, CDR2 ANQGSEA. This CDR3 is 12 amino acids long. The full variable domain, its missing parts supplied by reference TRBV29-1 and TRBJ1-4, is SAVISQKPSRDICQRGTSLTIQCQVDSQVTMMFWYRQQPGQSLTLIATANQGSEATYESGFVIDKFPISRPNLTFSTLTVSNMSPEDSSIYLCSVDGQDEKLFFGSGTQLSVL.

This CDR3 reads CASRPSSLAGITDTQYF. CDR3 bases: TGTGCCAGCAGGCCCTCTTCTCTAGCGGGTATCACAGATACGCAGTATTTT. The chain joins TRBV27 to TRBJ2-3, with TRBD2 matching 8 bases. The CDR3 sequence is 17 residues long. Trimming cost V 6 bases and J 2 bases; bases outside gene matches: 13. CDR1 and CDR2 (germline): MNHEY, SMNVEV (reference sequence).

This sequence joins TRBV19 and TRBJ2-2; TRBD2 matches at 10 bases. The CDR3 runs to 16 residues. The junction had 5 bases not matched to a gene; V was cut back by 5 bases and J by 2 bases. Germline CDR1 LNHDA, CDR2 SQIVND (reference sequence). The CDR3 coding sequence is TGTGCCAGTAGTCTCGGACTAGCGGTAAACACCGGGGAGCTGTTTTTT. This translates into CASSLGLAVNTGELFF. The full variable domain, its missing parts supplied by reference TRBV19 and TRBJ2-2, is DGGITQSPKYLFRKEGQNVTLSCEQNLNHDAMYWYRQDPGQGLRLIYYSQIVNDFQKGDIAEGYSVSREKKESFPLTVTSAQKNPTAFYLCASSLGLAVNTGELFFGEGSRLTVL.

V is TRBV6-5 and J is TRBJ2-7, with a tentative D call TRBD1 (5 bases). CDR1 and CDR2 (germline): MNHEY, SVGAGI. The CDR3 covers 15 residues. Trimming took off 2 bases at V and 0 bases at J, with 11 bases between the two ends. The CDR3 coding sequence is TGTGCCAGCAGTTACGGTCAGGACATCTCCTACGAGCAGTACTTC. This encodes CASSYGQDISYEQYF.

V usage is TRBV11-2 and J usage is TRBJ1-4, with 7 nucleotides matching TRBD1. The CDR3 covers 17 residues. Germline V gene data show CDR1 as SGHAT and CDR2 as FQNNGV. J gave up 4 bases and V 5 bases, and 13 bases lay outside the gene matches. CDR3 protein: CASSKQSGGQINEKLFF. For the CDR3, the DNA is TGTGCCAGCAGCAAGCAGAGTGGGGGACAGATTAATGAAAAACTGTTTTTT.

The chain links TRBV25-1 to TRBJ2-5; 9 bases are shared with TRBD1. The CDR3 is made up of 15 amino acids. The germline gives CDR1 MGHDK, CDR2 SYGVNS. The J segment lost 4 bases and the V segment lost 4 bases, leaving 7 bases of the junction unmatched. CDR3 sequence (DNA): TGTGCCAGCAGTGGCACAGGGGGCGCGTCAGAGACCCAGTACTTC. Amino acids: CASSGTGGASETQYF.

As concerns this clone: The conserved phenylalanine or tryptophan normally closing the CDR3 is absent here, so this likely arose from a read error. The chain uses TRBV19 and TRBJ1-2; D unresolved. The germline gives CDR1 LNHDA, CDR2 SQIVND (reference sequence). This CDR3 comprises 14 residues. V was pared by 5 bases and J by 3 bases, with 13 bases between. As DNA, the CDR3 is TGTGCCAGTAGTCCCCCGAACCGAGACTATGGCTACACCCTC. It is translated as CASSPPNRDYGYTL.

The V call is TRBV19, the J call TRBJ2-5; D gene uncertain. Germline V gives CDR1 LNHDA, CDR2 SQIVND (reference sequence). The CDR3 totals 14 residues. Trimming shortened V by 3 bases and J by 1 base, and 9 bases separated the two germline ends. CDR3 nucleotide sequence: TGTGCCAGTAGTATTCTTTACAGCCAAGAGACCCAGTACTTC. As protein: CASSILYSQETQYF.

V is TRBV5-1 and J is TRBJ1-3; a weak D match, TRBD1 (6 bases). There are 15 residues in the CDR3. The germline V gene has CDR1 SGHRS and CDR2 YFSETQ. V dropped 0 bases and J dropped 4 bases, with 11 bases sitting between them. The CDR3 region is CASSLGGGDGNTIYF. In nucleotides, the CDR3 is TGCGCCAGCAGCTTGGGTGGGGGCGACGGAAACACCATATATTTT.

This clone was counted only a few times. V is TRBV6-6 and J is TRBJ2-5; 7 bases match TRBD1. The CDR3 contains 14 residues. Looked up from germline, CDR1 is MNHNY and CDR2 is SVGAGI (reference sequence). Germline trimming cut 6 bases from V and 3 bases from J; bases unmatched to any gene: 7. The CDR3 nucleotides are TGTGCCAGCAGCCTCCCCGGGACAGAAGAGACCCAGTACTTC. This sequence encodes CASSLPGTEETQYF.

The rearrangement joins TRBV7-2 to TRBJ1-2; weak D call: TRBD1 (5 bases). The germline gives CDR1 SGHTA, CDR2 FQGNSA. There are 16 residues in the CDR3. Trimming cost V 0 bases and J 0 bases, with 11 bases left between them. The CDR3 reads CASSLAKGLPNYGYTF. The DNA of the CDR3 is TGTGCCAGCAGCTTAGCGAAGGGACTTCCTAACTATGGCTACACCTTC.

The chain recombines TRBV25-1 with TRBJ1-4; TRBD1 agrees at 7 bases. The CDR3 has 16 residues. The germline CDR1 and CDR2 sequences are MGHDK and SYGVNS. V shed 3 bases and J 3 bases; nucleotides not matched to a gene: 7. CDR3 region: CASSETGWGANEKLFF. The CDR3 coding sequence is TGTGCCAGCAGTGAGACAGGGTGGGGGGCTAATGAAAAACTGTTTTTT.

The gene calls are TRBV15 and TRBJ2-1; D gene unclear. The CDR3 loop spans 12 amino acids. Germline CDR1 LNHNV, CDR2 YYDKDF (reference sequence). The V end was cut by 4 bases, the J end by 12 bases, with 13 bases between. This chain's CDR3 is CATSKHQEPQFF. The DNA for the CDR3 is TGTGCCACCAGCAAACACCAAGAACCGCAGTTCTTC.

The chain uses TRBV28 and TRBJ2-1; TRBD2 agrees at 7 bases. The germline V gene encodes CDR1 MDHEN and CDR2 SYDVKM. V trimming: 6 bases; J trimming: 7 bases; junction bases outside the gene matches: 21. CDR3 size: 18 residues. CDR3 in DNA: TGTGCCAGCAGCCCCTTAGCCCTTCGCGGGAGACGGGGTAATGAGCAGTTCTTC. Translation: CASSPLALRGRRGNEQFF.

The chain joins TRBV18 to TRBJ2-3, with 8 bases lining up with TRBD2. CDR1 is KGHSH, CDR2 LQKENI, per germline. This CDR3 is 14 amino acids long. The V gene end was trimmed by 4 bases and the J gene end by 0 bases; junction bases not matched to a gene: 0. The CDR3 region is CASSLAGSTDTQYF. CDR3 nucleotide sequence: TGTGCCAGCTCACTAGCGGGGAGCACAGATACGCAGTATTTT.

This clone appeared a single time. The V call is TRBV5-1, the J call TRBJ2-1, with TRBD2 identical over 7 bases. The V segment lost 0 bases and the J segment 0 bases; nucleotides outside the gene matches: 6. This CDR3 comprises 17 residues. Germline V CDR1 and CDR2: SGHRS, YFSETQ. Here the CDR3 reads CASSLELARSSYNEQFF. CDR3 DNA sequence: TGCGCCAGCAGCTTGGAACTAGCGCGCAGCTCCTACAATGAGCAGTTCTTC.

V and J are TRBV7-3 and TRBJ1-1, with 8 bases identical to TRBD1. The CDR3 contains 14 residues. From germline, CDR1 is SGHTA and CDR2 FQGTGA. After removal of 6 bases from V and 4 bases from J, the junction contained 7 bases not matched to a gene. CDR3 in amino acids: CASRPTGGSTEAFF. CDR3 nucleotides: TGTGCCAGCAGGCCCACAGGGGGTAGCACTGAAGCTTTCTTT.

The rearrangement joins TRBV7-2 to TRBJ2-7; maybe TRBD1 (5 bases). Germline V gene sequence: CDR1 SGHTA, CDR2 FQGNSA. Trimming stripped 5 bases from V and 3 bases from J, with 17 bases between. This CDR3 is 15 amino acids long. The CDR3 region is CASSLTHQGLYEQYF. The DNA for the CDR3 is TGTGCCAGCAGCCTAACCCACCAGGGTCTCTACGAGCAGTACTTC.

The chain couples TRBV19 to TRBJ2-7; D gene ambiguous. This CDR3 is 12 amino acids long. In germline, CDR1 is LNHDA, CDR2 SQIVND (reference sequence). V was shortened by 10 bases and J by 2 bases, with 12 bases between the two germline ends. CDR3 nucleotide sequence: TGTGCCACAGCGTCCCCGGCCTACGAGCAGTACTTC. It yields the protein CATASPAYEQYF.

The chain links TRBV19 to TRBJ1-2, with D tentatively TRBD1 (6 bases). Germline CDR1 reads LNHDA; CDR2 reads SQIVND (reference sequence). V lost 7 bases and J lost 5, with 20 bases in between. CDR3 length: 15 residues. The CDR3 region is CASTPASGQNYGYTF. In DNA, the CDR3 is TGTGCCAGTACTCCCGCCAGTGGACAGAATTATGGCTACACCTTC.

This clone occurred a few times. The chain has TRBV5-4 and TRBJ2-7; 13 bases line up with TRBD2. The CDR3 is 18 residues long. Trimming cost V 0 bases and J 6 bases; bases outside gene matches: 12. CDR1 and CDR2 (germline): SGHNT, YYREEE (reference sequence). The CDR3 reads CASSLDSGLAGASGEQYF. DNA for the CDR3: TGTGCCAGCAGCTTGGATAGCGGACTAGCGGGAGCAAGCGGCGAGCAGTACTTC.

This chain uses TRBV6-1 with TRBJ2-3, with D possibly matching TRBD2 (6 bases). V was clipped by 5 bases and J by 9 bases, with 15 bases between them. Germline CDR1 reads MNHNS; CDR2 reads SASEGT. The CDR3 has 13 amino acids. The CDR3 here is CASSFFSGDTQYF. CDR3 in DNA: TGTGCCAGCAGTTTTTTTTCGGGGGACACGCAGTATTTT.

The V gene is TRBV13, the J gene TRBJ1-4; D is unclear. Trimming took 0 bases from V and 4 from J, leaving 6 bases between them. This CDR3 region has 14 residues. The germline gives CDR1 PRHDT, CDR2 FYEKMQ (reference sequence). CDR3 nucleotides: TGTGCCAGCAGCTTAGGGACTCTTAATGAAAAACTGTTTTTT. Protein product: CASSLGTLNEKLFF.